Below, 27 T cell receptor beta chains from the same sample are listed, as sequenced in a study of blood T cell repertoires in COVID-19. TCRdb's copy holds only in-frame clones and misses some; the assay was immunoSEQ multiplex PCR. The table records under 150,000 clones, about 87% of them present only once. The sequenced sample consisted of peripheral blood. These receptors were obtained from a human donor in a cohort sampled during active COVID-19.

The sample holds a few counts of this clone. The chain links TRBV19 to TRBJ2-2; TRBD1 is a possible D gene (7 bases). The V gene's germline CDR1 is LNHDA and CDR2 SQIVND (reference sequence). The CDR3 sequence is 14 residues long. V lost 5 bases and J 7 bases, leaving 14 bases between the germline ends. In DNA form, the CDR3 reads TGTGCCAGTAGTGTATCCCAGGGGGGCGGGGAGCTGTTTTTT. This translates into CASSVSQGGGELFF.

The chain combines TRBV10-3 with TRBJ1-3; 10 bases align to TRBD1. The CDR3 is made up of 17 amino acids. V lost 10 bases, J lost 3 bases, and 15 bases stayed unmatched. CDR1 ENHRY and CDR2 SYGVKD come from the germline V gene. CDR3 loop: CATLTGGLNAIGNTIYF. For the CDR3, the DNA is TGTGCCACCTTGACAGGGGGCCTTAATGCGATTGGAAACACCATATATTTT.

The chain couples TRBV7-9 to TRBJ2-7; 8 bases fit TRBD1. There are 14 residues in the CDR3. The V gene's germline CDR1 is SEHNR and CDR2 FQNEAQ (reference sequence). V shed 5 bases and J 2 bases; nucleotides not matched to a gene: 5. CDR3 nucleotide sequence: TGTGCCAGCAGCCCAGGGACAGGCCCCTACGAGCAGTACTTC. Its protein is CASSPGTGPYEQYF.

This clone has only a few counts. The genes are TRBV5-4 and TRBJ2-7; 9 bases are a match to TRBD1. V was pared by 4 bases and J by 1 base, with 9 bases of the junction left unmatched. CDR1 and CDR2 from the germline V gene are SGHNT and YYREEE (reference sequence). This CDR3 comprises 16 residues. DNA of the CDR3: TGTGCCAGCAGCACGGAACAGGGGGCGGGGTCCTACGAGCAGTACTTC. Its protein product is CASSTEQGAGSYEQYF.

The rearrangement uses TRBV7-2 and TRBJ2-7; D remains unclear. In germline, CDR1 is SGHTA, CDR2 FQGNSA. The CDR3 spans 14 residues. V was shortened by 2 bases and J by 0 bases, with 8 bases between the two germline ends. DNA for the CDR3: TGTGCCAGCAGCTTAACTCCTTCCTCCTACGAGCAGTACTTC. This translates into CASSLTPSSYEQYF.

The V and J genes are TRBV24-1 and TRBJ1-2; TRBD1 is a possible D gene (5 bases). Germline V gene data show CDR1 as KGHDR and CDR2 as SFDVKD. Trimming stripped 2 bases from V and 4 bases from J, with 16 bases between. The CDR3 contains 16 residues. CDR3 in amino acids: CATSDSGQTASYGYTF. CDR3 sequence (DNA): TGTGCCACCAGTGATTCGGGTCAGACAGCCTCCTATGGCTACACCTTC.

The chain has TRBV30 and TRBJ1-1; D ambiguous. Germline V gives CDR1 GTSNPN, CDR2 SVGIG (reference sequence). The CDR3 runs to 15 residues. V shed 0 bases and J shed 3 bases, with 14 bases lying between them. The CDR3 protein is CAWSVNSLRDTEAFF. The CDR3 DNA reads as TGTGCCTGGAGTGTAAATTCCCTGAGGGACACTGAAGCTTTCTTT.

The CDR3 loop reads CASSVVPGSYEQYF. CDR3 nucleotide sequence: TGTGCCAGCAGCGTAGTGCCGGGCTCCTACGAGCAGTACTTC. The chain combines TRBV9 with TRBJ2-7; D not certain. This CDR3 contains 14 residues. Per the germline V gene, CDR1 is SGDLS and CDR2 is YYNGEE. The V and J ends lost 0 bases and 0 bases respectively, with 7 bases between them.

The rearrangement uses TRBV20-1 and TRBJ2-7; D not certain. V was pared by 3 bases and J by 6 bases, with 9 bases between. The CDR3 covers 11 residues. Germline CDR1 and CDR2: DFQATT and SNEGSKA (reference sequence). The CDR3 sequence: CSASPGFEQYF. The DNA for the CDR3 is TGCAGTGCTAGCCCCGGGTTCGAGCAGTACTTC.

The chain links TRBV4-1 to TRBJ2-5, with TRBD2 identical over 7 bases. The CDR3 covers 17 residues. CDR1 and CDR2 (germline): MGHRA, YSYEKL. Trimming at V came to 3 bases and at J to 5 bases, leaving 15 bases not matched to a gene. The DNA of the CDR3 is TGCGCCAGCAGCCAGTTGGGGGGGGGAAGGCTTCGGGAGACCCAGTACTTC. Translation gives CASSQLGGGRLRETQYF.

This clone was counted a few times. The rearrangement joins TRBV6-2 or TRBV6-3 to TRBJ1-5; 7 bases agree with TRBD1. Trimming removed 2 bases from V and 10 bases from J; junction bases left unmatched: 11. The CDR3 runs 15 residues. Germline V lookup: CDR1 MNHEY, CDR2 SVGEGT. CDR3 sequence: CASSYAPGGKQPQHF. The CDR3 region has the DNA TGTGCCAGCAGTTACGCCCCAGGGGGAAAACAACCCCAGCATTTT.

J is TRBJ1-2 and V is TRBV7-9; D not certain. The CDR3 consists of 12 residues. V was pared by 1 base and J by 4 bases, with 4 bases between. Germline CDR1 SEHNR, CDR2 FQNEAQ (reference sequence). The CDR3 DNA sequence: TGTGCCAGCAGCTTAGGCAGCTATGGCTACACCTTC. This sequence encodes CASSLGSYGYTF.

This sequence joins TRBV5-5 and TRBJ2-6, with 8 bases lining up with TRBD1. The CDR3 covers 17 residues. V shed 6 bases and J 1 base; nucleotides not matched to a gene: 9. The germline gives CDR1 SGHKS, CDR2 YYEKEE (reference sequence). Here the CDR3 DNA reads TGTGCCAGCAAATGGGGACAGGTGGCTTCTGGGGCCAACGTCCTGACTTTC. Its translation: CASKWGQVASGANVLTF.

The chain carries TRBV7-3 and TRBJ2-2; the match to TRBD1 covers 7 bases. The germline V gene encodes CDR1 SGHTA and CDR2 FQGTGA. CDR3 length: 21 residues. The J segment lost 3 bases and the V segment lost 2 bases, leaving 21 bases of the junction unmatched. The CDR3: CASSLGWTGPNSLRDTGELFF. The CDR3 DNA follows: TGTGCCAGCAGCTTAGGGTGGACAGGTCCTAATTCTTTGCGGGACACCGGGGAGCTGTTTTTT.

This chain links TRBV9 with TRBJ2-2; D is perhaps TRBD2 (5 bases). The CDR3 length is 14 residues. With 7 bases removed from V and 4 bases from J, the gap between germline ends came to 14 bases. Germline CDR1 and CDR2: SGDLS and YYNGEE. The CDR3 is CASQFLEGTGELFF. The CDR3 DNA follows: TGTGCCAGCCAATTCCTAGAGGGCACCGGGGAGCTGTTTTTT. The complete variable domain, with remaining parts taken from reference TRBV9 and TRBJ2-2, reads DSGVTQTPKHLITATGQRVTLRCSPRSGDLSVYWYQQSLDQGLQFLIQYYNGEERAKGNILERFSAQQFPDLHSELNLSSLELGDSALYFCASQFLEGTGELFFGEGSRLTVL.

The V gene is TRBV5-6, the J gene TRBJ2-2, with 10 bases lining up with TRBD1. Germline CDR1 reads SGHDT; CDR2 reads YYEEEE. This CDR3 is 15 amino acids long. Germline trimming cut 4 bases from V and 3 bases from J; bases unmatched to any gene: 3. CDR3 region: CASSRQGADTGELFF. CDR3 coding DNA: TGTGCCAGCAGCCGACAGGGGGCGGACACCGGGGAGCTGTTTTTT.

The rearrangement joins TRBV5-1 to TRBJ2-1, with 10 bases fitting TRBD2. This CDR3 is 17 amino acids long. Looked up from germline, CDR1 is SGHRS and CDR2 is YFSETQ. Trimming at V came to 2 bases and at J to 5 bases, leaving 10 bases not matched to a gene. The CDR3 region is CASSLRWTSGLHNEQFF. CDR3 nucleotide sequence: TGCGCCAGCAGCTTACGTTGGACTAGCGGACTCCACAATGAGCAGTTCTTC.

The chain has TRBV29-1 and TRBJ1-5; TRBD1 might be the D (6 bases). V was clipped by 3 bases and J by 6 bases, with 12 bases between them. The CDR3 covers 13 residues. Germline loops: CDR1 SQVTM, CDR2 ANQGSEA. CDR3 residues: CSVDPQGSQPQHF. In nucleotides, the CDR3 is TGCAGCGTTGATCCCCAGGGGAGTCAGCCCCAGCATTTT.

The chain has TRBV5-4 and TRBJ2-6, with D maybe TRBD1 (5 bases). Germline V gene data show CDR1 as SGHNT and CDR2 as YYREEE (reference sequence). V shed 0 bases and J shed 4 bases, with 8 bases lying between them. This CDR3 has 15 residues. The CDR3 sequence: CASSLEGSGANVLTF. The CDR3 DNA follows: TGTGCCAGCAGCTTGGAGGGGTCCGGGGCCAACGTCCTGACTTTC.

The chain has TRBV11-2 and TRBJ2-1; maybe TRBD2 (6 bases). The CDR3 consists of 14 residues. Germline V gene lookup returns CDR1 SGHAT and CDR2 FQNNGV. With 8 bases removed from V and 4 bases from J, the gap between germline ends came to 15 bases. CDR3 bases: TGTGCCAGCCGACTGGCGGGGTCTTACAATGAGCAGTTCTTC. Its translation is CASRLAGSYNEQFF. Filled out from reference TRBV11-2 and TRBJ2-1, the complete variable domain reads EAGVAQSPRYKIIEKRQSVAFWCNPISGHATLYWYQQILGQGPKLLIQFQNNGVVDDSQLPKDRFSAERLKGVDSTLKIQPAKLEDSAVYLCASRLAGSYNEQFFGPGTRLTVL.

This clone was seen only once. In nucleotides, the CDR3 is TGTGCCAGCAGTTACTCAATGGCAGGGAGCAATCAGCCCCAGCATTTT. This encodes CASSYSMAGSNQPQHF. The chain is built from TRBV6-2 or TRBV6-3 and TRBJ1-5, with D perhaps TRBD1 (5 bases). Deletions cut 0 bases from V and 1 base from J, with 10 bases between. Germline V gives CDR1 MNHEY, CDR2 SVGEGT. This CDR3 has 16 residues.

The chain carries TRBV2 and TRBJ2-2; TRBD2 matches 8 bases. CDR3 length: 15 residues. Germline CDR1 SNHLY, CDR2 FYNNEI. V lost 8 bases, J lost 1 base, and 6 bases stayed unmatched. The CDR3 protein is CASVGGALNTGELFF. In nucleotides, the CDR3 is TGTGCCAGCGTCGGGGGGGCCCTGAACACCGGGGAGCTGTTTTTT.

The J gene is TRBJ2-1, the V gene TRBV6-6; no reliable D call. Trimming stripped 0 bases from V and 8 bases from J, with 5 bases between. Germline loops: CDR1 MNHNY, CDR2 SVGAGI (reference sequence). The CDR3 spans 12 residues. The CDR3 here is CASSYSLHEQFF. CDR3 coding DNA: TGTGCCAGCAGTTACTCCCTTCATGAGCAGTTCTTC.

The chain carries TRBV15 and TRBJ1-6; 9 bases agree with TRBD1. J lost 8 bases, V lost 11 bases, and 10 bases had no gene match. The CDR3 is 14 amino acids. Germline V lookup: CDR1 LNHNV, CDR2 YYDKDF (reference sequence). Here the CDR3 reads CAASRDRAYSPLHF. For the CDR3, the DNA is TGTGCCGCCTCAAGGGACAGGGCCTATTCACCCCTCCACTTT.

This clone was seen more than once but under ten times. The chain combines TRBV7-9 with TRBJ2-7, with 11 bases matching TRBD1. J gave up 6 bases and V 0 bases, and 4 bases lay outside the gene matches. CDR3 length equals 15 residues. Germline assignment: CDR1 SEHNR and CDR2 FQNEAQ (reference sequence). Written as DNA, the CDR3 is TGTGCCAGCAGCTTAGCCGGGACAGGGGGTCCCGAGCAGTACTTC. It translates to CASSLAGTGGPEQYF.

The V call is TRBV7-2, the J call TRBJ2-7; 8 bases match TRBD1. The germline V gene has CDR1 SGHTA and CDR2 FQGNSA. This CDR3 is built from 17 residues. J was trimmed by 2 bases and V by 0 bases; bases with no gene match: 9. CDR3 sequence reads: CASSLAAGRGRPYEQYF. CDR3 nucleotide sequence: TGTGCCAGCAGCTTAGCAGCTGGCAGGGGGCGCCCCTACGAGCAGTACTTC.

This clone was seen more than once but under ten times. CDR3 protein: CASSTGQGLPTDTQYF. The CDR3 nucleotides are TGTGCCAGCAGCACCGGACAGGGGTTACCCACAGATACGCAGTATTTT. This chain joins TRBV11-3 and TRBJ2-3; 9 bases are shared with TRBD1. The CDR3 runs 16 residues. Per the germline V gene, CDR1 is SGHNT and CDR2 is YENEEA. The V and J ends lost 5 bases and 2 bases, in that order; junction bases with no gene match: 8.